These 12 T cell receptor beta chains were sequenced from one sample in a study of T cells expressing NK-cell markers. TCRdb reprocessed the 5' RACE reads and keeps a single row for each CDR3 protein, giving no DNA. The specimen's table records 350,000 to 400,000 distinct CDR3 sequences. The sample was blood T cells: a sorted CD56 or NKG2C T cell subset, CD4+ or CD8+ T cells, or bulk PBMC T cells (not recorded which). These receptor sequences come from a woman aged 50 to 60 in good health.

The chain is built from TRBV7-9 and TRBJ2-3; TCRdb's assignment of TRBD2 cannot be checked, as there is no DNA. The length of the CDR3 is 17 residues. Germline V gene lookup returns CDR1 SEHNR and CDR2 FQNEAQ (reference sequence). CDR3 in amino acids: CASSSLSISGSPDTQYF.

This rearrangement joins TRBV28 to TRBJ1-6; TCRdb designates TRBD1, a call that cannot be tested without DNA. Germline loops: CDR1 MDHEN, CDR2 SYDVKM. CDR3 length: 14 amino acids. The CDR3 region is CASNPLGGNSPLHF. Full variable domain (outside the CDR3, taken from reference TRBV28 and TRBJ1-6): DVKVTQSSRYLVKRTGEKVFLECVQDMDHENMFWYRQDPGLGLRLIYFSYDVKMKEKGDIPEGYSVSREKKERFSLILESASTNQTSMYLCASNPLGGNSPLHFGNGTRLTVT.

The rearrangement uses TRBV27 and TRBJ2-5; TCRdb lists TRBD1, though no DNA is available to test this call. This CDR3 comprises 16 residues. The germline V gene has CDR1 MNHEY and CDR2 SMNVEV (reference sequence). The CDR3 here is CASSLLRPQGPETQYF.

V is TRBV11-2 and J is TRBJ2-7; TCRdb outputs TRBD1, but without DNA this stays unchecked. Germline V CDR1 and CDR2: SGHAT, FQNNGV. The CDR3 totals 13 residues. The CDR3 here is CASSFRQDYEQYF.

The chain recombines TRBV10-3 with TRBJ2-3; no DNA is available, so the TRBD2 call from TCRdb remains unchecked. CDR1 and CDR2 (germline): ENHRY, SYGVKD. The CDR3 is 16 residues long. The CDR3 sequence: CAIKAEKRDGTDTQYF.

The chain has TRBV20-1 and TRBJ1-5. The CDR3 consists of 11 residues. Germline V CDR1 and CDR2: DFQATT, SNEGSKA (reference sequence). CDR3 protein: CSARLTDLRHF.

The rearrangement links TRBV5-1 to TRBJ1-1; as DNA is missing, the TRBD1 call by TCRdb cannot be tested. The CDR3 spans 12 residues. The V gene's germline CDR1 is SGHRS and CDR2 YFSETQ. This CDR3 reads CASSPDRVWAFF.

This rearrangement joins TRBV20-1 to TRBJ1-2; the D gene TCRdb calls, TRBD1, cannot be checked with no DNA. This CDR3 has 13 residues. The germline gives CDR1 DFQATT, CDR2 SNEGSKA (reference sequence). The CDR3 region is CSAGQQQNYGYTF.

CDR3: CASSLGVAGGLYEQFF. The V call is TRBV5-1, the J call TRBJ2-1; the TCRdb D gene call, TRBD2, has no DNA to confirm it. This CDR3 comprises 16 residues. Germline assignment: CDR1 SGHRS and CDR2 YFSETQ. Drawing the rest from reference TRBV5-1 and TRBJ2-1, the complete variable domain is KAGVTQTPRYLIKTRGQQVTLSCSPISGHRSVSWYQQTPGQGLQFLFEYFSETQRNKGNFPGRFSGRQFSNSRSEMNVSTLELGDSALYLCASSLGVAGGLYEQFFGPGTRLTVL.

The chain carries TRBV4-1 and TRBJ1-2; checking the TCRdb D call of TRBD1 is not possible without DNA. CDR1 and CDR2 from the germline V gene are MGHRA and YSYEKL. This CDR3 region has 16 residues. Here the CDR3 reads CASSPGRRGADYGYTF.

CDR3 in amino acids: CASSPDRRGNNEQFF. This chain links TRBV4-1 with TRBJ2-1. Germline CDR1 reads MGHRA; CDR2 reads YSYEKL. The CDR3 is 15 amino acids.

The chain uses TRBV5-1 and TRBJ2-1; lacking DNA, the TRBD2 call made by TCRdb goes unchecked. CDR1 and CDR2 (germline): SGHRS, YFSETQ. The CDR3 covers 15 residues. The CDR3 is CASSLEQAGVLEQFF.